At least ten counts were recorded for the clone carrying this T cell receptor (beta chain). Antigen: not known. The study defined stable Graves' hyperthyroidism as no ophthalmopathy progression within 18 months. Uncontrolled infection, other autoimmune disease, pregnancy or lactation led to exclusion. Researchers took RNA transcripts and amplified the TCR beta CDR3 regions from them. First-round RT-PCR with HTBI primers amplified the TCR CDR3 region. TCRdb re-called the multiplex PCR reads with MiXCR, one entry per CDR3 protein. The table lists 250,000 to 300,000 distinct CDR3 sequences, approximately 14% of them singletons. Trimming removed 5 bases from V and 4 bases from J, with 16 bases in between. The CDR3 is made up of 15 amino acids. Looked up from germline, CDR1 is SGHAT and CDR2 is FQNNGV. This record belongs to a study of T cells in Graves' hyperthyroidism and ophthalmopathy. Overall study findings and caveats: Ophthalmopathy was predicted by the model a median of about 6.7 months ahead of onset.

V gene TRBV11-2 combines with J gene TRBJ2-3, with TRBD2 as a possible D gene (6 bases). This receptor was identified in a woman aged 35 to 49 with Graves' hyperthyroidism. The specimen was blood. The CDR3 DNA reads as TGTGCCAGCAGCCTCGGAGGGTATCGGGCAGATACGCAGTATTTT. Residues: CASSLGGYRADTQYF.